This is a list of T cell receptor beta chains from one sample in a study of OX40 agonist ivuxolimab in advanced cancers. The method was immunoSEQ multiplex PCR; TCRdb's version includes in-frame clones alone and lacks a portion of them. The table has tens of thousands of clones, around 87% seen once; the top ten hold about 13%. Sequencing was performed on CD4+ or CD8+ T cells sorted from blood, taken in a trial of the OX40 agonist ivuxolimab. These TCRs come from an adult with an advanced solid tumor such as melanoma, head and neck, liver or kidney cancer. CDR3s include the opening cysteine and the closing phenylalanine or tryptophan. A D gene is named only where the DNA matches it firmly. Size tells how often a clone was seen (once, few, many) or the class of an expanded clone, and some rows leave it out.

TRBV19,TRBJ2-3,.,.,14,CASSRVGGRDTQYF,TGTGCCAGTAGTCGAGTGGGGGGTAGAGATACGCAGTATTTT
TRBV13,TRBJ1-2,few,.,13,CASSLQGAVGYTF,TGTGCCAGCAGCTTACAAGGGGCCGTTGGCTACACCTTC
TRBV9,TRBJ2-3,.,.,15,CASSLEGTHTDTQYF,TGTGCCAGCAGCTTAGAAGGGACTCACACAGATACGCAGTATTTT
TRBV7-8,TRBJ2-5,.,TRBD2,18,CASQLLGGGGTLSETQYF,TGTGCCAGCCAGCTTCTAGGAGGCGGGGGGACTCTCTCGGAGACCCAGTACTTC
TRBV14,TRBJ2-7,.,.,16,CASSQWPGRDPYEQYF,TGTGCCAGCAGCCAGTGGCCTGGCCGAGATCCCTACGAGCAGTACTTC
TRBV4-3,TRBJ2-1,.,.,15,CASSRGAWGNNEQFF,TGCGCCAGCAGCCGGGGGGCCTGGGGAAACAATGAGCAGTTCTTC
TRBV13,TRBJ2-3,.,TRBD1,16,CASSSGQGAGTDTQYF,TGTGCCAGCAGCTCCGGACAGGGGGCCGGCACAGATACGCAGTATTTT
TRBV19,TRBJ2-3,once,TRBD1,15,CASMGTGVSTDTQYF,TGTGCCAGTATGGGGACAGGGGTTTCCACAGATACGCAGTATTTT
TRBV6-5,TRBJ1-2,.,.,14,CASSSGGGNYGYTF,TGTGCCAGCAGTTCGGGCGGGGGGAACTATGGCTACACCTTC
TRBV11-2,TRBJ2-7,.,.,11,CASRLGPQQYF,TGTGCCAGCAGACTGGGGCCCCAGCAGTACTTC
TRBV27,TRBJ1-4,once,.,17,CASSLGGLGLANEKLFF,TGTGCCAGCAGTTTGGGAGGGTTGGGCCTGGCTAATGAAAAACTGTTTTTT
TRBV29-1,TRBJ2-2,.,.,14,CSVDGDTNTGELFF,TGCAGCGTTGATGGGGATACGAACACCGGGGAGCTGTTTTTT
TRBV7-3,TRBJ2-5,.,TRBD1,15,CASSLTGGGVETQYF,TGTGCCAGCAGCTTGACAGGGGGCGGTGTGGAGACCCAGTACTTC
TRBV13,TRBJ1-3,.,TRBD1,18,CASSLDSDMGRGGNTIYF,TGTGCCAGCAGCTTAGATTCGGATATGGGCAGGGGGGGAAACACCATATATTTT
TRBV19,TRBJ2-2,.,.,14,CASSGPPLTGELFF,TGTGCCAGTAGTGGTCCACCCCTAACCGGGGAGCTGTTTTTT
TRBV19,TRBJ2-7,once,.,14,CASSIGVGSLEQYF,TGTGCCAGTAGTATAGGCGTCGGCTCCCTGGAGCAGTACTTC
TRBV11-2,TRBJ1-2,once,.,16,CASSAPRGALDYGYTF,TGTGCCAGCAGCGCCCCCCGGGGCGCTTTAGACTATGGCTACACCTTC
TRBV5-1,TRBJ2-7,.,.,14,CASSLGQLAHEQYF,TGCGCCAGCAGCTTGGGCCAGTTAGCCCACGAGCAGTACTTC
TRBV4-1,TRBJ1-1,.,.,17,CASSQEGAGVMNTEAFF,TGCGCCAGCAGCCAAGAGGGGGCAGGGGTAATGAACACTGAAGCTTTCTTT
TRBV25-1,TRBJ1-4,.,TRBD1,12,CASRTGAEKLFF,TGTGCCAGCAGGACAGGGGCCGAAAAACTGTTTTTT
TRBV5-6,TRBJ1-2,.,TRBD1,17,CASRPRQGWRPNYGYTF,TGTGCCAGCAGACCAAGACAGGGATGGAGACCTAACTATGGCTACACCTTC
TRBV5-5,TRBJ2-3,.,.,12,CASSPPEPTQYF,TGTGCCAGCAGCCCTCCTGAACCTACGCAGTATTTT
TRBV4-3,TRBJ2-2,.,TRBD1,15,CASSPLDRGLGELFF,TGCGCCAGCAGCCCTCTAGACAGGGGGCTCGGGGAGCTGTTTTTT
TRBV6-1,TRBJ2-7,.,.,11,CASSYGGEQYF,TGTGCCAGCAGTTACGGAGGGGAGCAGTACTTC